This T cell receptor (beta chain) was obtained from a study of blood T cell repertoires in COVID-19. This CDR3 is built from 17 residues. The trim removed 5 bases at V and 2 bases at J, leaving 6 bases unmatched. From germline, CDR1 is SEHNR and CDR2 FQNEAQ (reference sequence). Assay: immunoSEQ multiplex PCR; the TCRdb copy retains only in-frame clones and omits some. Among 150,000 to 200,000 clones listed, more than 75% were seen once. Membership in each cohort depended on participant-reported clinical history. The rearrangement links TRBV7-9 to TRBJ1-6, with TRBD1 matching over 10 bases. This sequence was found in a woman aged 50 to 65 with acute COVID-19. Sequenced input: PBMCs or T cells enriched from blood (not recorded which). The CDR3: CASSPWDRGAYNSPLHF. For the CDR3, the DNA is TGTGCCAGCAGCCCCTGGGACAGGGGTGCCTATAATTCACCCCTCCACTTT.